This TCR beta chain was captured by sequencing in a study of T cell responses to AZD1222 COVID-19 vaccine. Points from the study as a whole: The span of vaccine-associated CD4 TCRs extended across spike, with dominance at 160-218 and 743-854.

CDR1 is SEHNR and CDR2 is FQNEAQ in the germline V gene (reference sequence). V lost 1 base and J lost 10, with 11 bases in between. The CDR3 loop spans 14 amino acids. Produced via immunoSEQ multiplex PCR; TCRdb's table is partial and in-frame only. The sample includes 150,000 or so clones, around 93% of them seen just once. As to this clone: What it recognizes is unknown.

The specimen comprised peripheral blood, sampled 28 days after the second AZD1222 dose. This receptor was obtained from an adult who received the AZD1222 COVID-19 vaccine. The chain combines TRBV7-9 with TRBJ1-6; D might be TRBD1 (6 bases). The CDR3 spells CASSLVQGRSPLHF. The CDR3 nucleotides are TGTGCCAGCAGCTTAGTGCAGGGGCGGTCACCCCTCCACTTT.